This is a list of T cell receptor beta chains from one sample in a study of response to subunit inactivated influenza vaccine. TCRdb re-analysed the RT-PCR reads in MiXCR, keeping a single row per CDR3 protein. The profile covers 500,000 or so distinct CDR3 sequences, with 15% to 20% appearing a single time and 2.5% to 3.5% taken by the ten largest. This material consisted of CD4+ T cells sorted from PBMCs, taken less than 30 months after vaccination. These receptors were obtained from a man between 50 and 69 years old who received an inactivated influenza vaccine. CDR3s include the opening cysteine and the closing phenylalanine or tryptophan. D genes are given only for firm matches. Only some rows state a clone size, as once, few, many or a class for expanded clones.

j_gene: TRBJ1-2; v_gene: TRBV20-1; d_gene: .; abundance: .; CDR3aa: CSARDPRGGDYGYTF; CDR3nt: TGCAGTGCTAGAGATCCCCGGGGGGGAGATTATGGCTACACCTTC
j_gene: TRBJ1-1; v_gene: TRBV10-3; d_gene: .; abundance: .; CDR3aa: CAISDPAERGNTEAFF; CDR3nt: TGTGCCATCAGTGACCCGGCCGAGAGGGGGAACACTGAAGCTTTCTTT
j_gene: TRBJ2-2; v_gene: TRBV10-3; d_gene: TRBD1; abundance: .; CDR3aa: CASRVGQGSPSGTGELFF; CDR3nt: TGTGCCAGCAGAGTCGGACAGGGGTCACCCTCCGGCACCGGGGAGCTGTTTTTT
j_gene: TRBJ2-1; v_gene: TRBV2; d_gene: .; abundance: .; CDR3aa: CASSGQGWDEQFF; CDR3nt: TGTGCCAGCAGTGGCCAGGGCTGGGATGAGCAGTTCTTC
j_gene: TRBJ1-1; v_gene: TRBV25-1; d_gene: .; abundance: few; CDR3aa: CASSEDPSGRKAFF; CDR3nt: TGTGCCAGCAGTGAGGACCCCTCGGGGCGGAAAGCTTTCTTT
j_gene: TRBJ2-5; v_gene: TRBV5-5; d_gene: .; abundance: .; CDR3aa: CASREQITQETQYF; CDR3nt: TGTGCCAGCAGGGAACAGATAACCCAAGAGACCCAGTACTTC
j_gene: TRBJ1-2; v_gene: TRBV24-1; d_gene: .; abundance: .; CDR3aa: CATSDDSYGYTF; CDR3nt: TGTGCCACCAGTGACGACAGCTATGGCTACACCTTC
j_gene: TRBJ2-3; v_gene: TRBV20-1; d_gene: .; abundance: few; CDR3aa: CSASFGNRADTQYF; CDR3nt: TGCAGTGCTAGCTTTGGGAATCGGGCAGATACGCAGTATTTT
j_gene: TRBJ2-1; v_gene: TRBV7-9; d_gene: .; abundance: .; CDR3aa: CASSQAGFPYNEQFF; CDR3nt: TGTGCCAGCAGCCAGGCGGGGTTCCCCTACAATGAGCAGTTCTTC
j_gene: TRBJ2-1; v_gene: TRBV25-1; d_gene: TRBD1; abundance: .; CDR3aa: CASSVTGGNEQFF; CDR3nt: TGTGCCAGCAGTGTGACAGGGGGCAATGAGCAGTTCTTC
j_gene: TRBJ1-4; v_gene: TRBV18; d_gene: .; abundance: many; CDR3aa: CASSPEQGANEKLFF; CDR3nt: TGTGCCAGCTCACCCGAACAGGGTGCTAATGAAAAACTGTTTTTT
j_gene: TRBJ2-1; v_gene: TRBV5-1; d_gene: TRBD2; abundance: few; CDR3aa: CASSYRGGRLAGGRRLNEQFF; CDR3nt: TGCGCCAGCAGCTATCGAGGCGGGCGACTAGCGGGGGGTCGCCGTCTTAATGAGCAGTTCTTC
j_gene: TRBJ1-2; v_gene: TRBV6-2/TRBV6-3; d_gene: .; abundance: few; CDR3aa: CASSWVASQAATKYGYTF; CDR3nt: TGTGCCAGCAGTTGGGTCGCATCCCAGGCAGCCACCAAGTATGGCTACACCTTC
j_gene: TRBJ2-7; v_gene: TRBV20-1; d_gene: .; abundance: .; CDR3aa: CSARGLVPYEQYF; CDR3nt: TGCAGTGCTAGAGGACTAGTACCCTACGAGCAGTACTTC
j_gene: TRBJ2-2; v_gene: TRBV9; d_gene: .; abundance: few; CDR3aa: CASSALVNTGELFF; CDR3nt: TGTGCCAGCAGCGCATTGGTGAACACCGGGGAGCTGTTTTTT
j_gene: TRBJ2-1; v_gene: TRBV14; d_gene: .; abundance: few; CDR3aa: CASSGRSYNEQFF; CDR3nt: TGTGCCAGCAGCGGCCGCTCCTACAATGAGCAGTTCTTC
j_gene: TRBJ2-5; v_gene: TRBV6-2/TRBV6-3; d_gene: TRBD2; abundance: many; CDR3aa: CASRAGVGETQYF; CDR3nt: TGTGCCAGCAGAGCGGGGGTAGGGGAGACCCAGTACTTC
j_gene: TRBJ2-1; v_gene: TRBV11-1; d_gene: .; abundance: many; CDR3aa: CASSATLGTSTGSYNEQFF; CDR3nt: TGTGCCAGCAGCGCAACCCTAGGGACTTCTACTGGCTCCTACAATGAGCAGTTCTTC
j_gene: TRBJ1-1; v_gene: TRBV3-1; d_gene: .; abundance: many; CDR3aa: CASSQGGSRNTEAFF; CDR3nt: TGTGCCAGCAGCCAAGGCGGCTCGCGGAACACTGAAGCTTTCTTT
j_gene: TRBJ2-2; v_gene: TRBV12-3/TRBV12-4; d_gene: .; abundance: few; CDR3aa: CASRLGQHTGELFF; CDR3nt: TGTGCCAGCAGACTTGGACAGCACACCGGGGAGCTGTTTTTT
j_gene: TRBJ1-5; v_gene: TRBV28; d_gene: .; abundance: .; CDR3aa: CASTIGVNQPQHF; CDR3nt: TGTGCCAGCACTATAGGCGTTAATCAGCCCCAGCATTTT
j_gene: TRBJ1-2; v_gene: TRBV5-1; d_gene: TRBD1; abundance: few; CDR3aa: CASTGTDNYGYTF; CDR3nt: TGCGCCAGCACAGGGACAGACAACTATGGCTACACCTTC
j_gene: TRBJ2-1; v_gene: TRBV28; d_gene: .; abundance: few; CDR3aa: CATGLGALYNEQFF; CDR3nt: TGTGCCACCGGCCTCGGCGCCCTATACAATGAGCAGTTCTTC
j_gene: TRBJ1-1; v_gene: TRBV29-1; d_gene: .; abundance: many; CDR3aa: CSAAPFMNTEAFF; CDR3nt: TGCAGCGCCGCCCCATTTATGAACACTGAAGCTTTCTTT
j_gene: TRBJ2-2; v_gene: TRBV19; d_gene: .; abundance: once; CDR3aa: CASRNWATGAYTGELFF; CDR3nt: TGTGCCAGTAGGAATTGGGCAACGGGGGCATACACCGGGGAGCTGTTTTTT
j_gene: TRBJ2-2; v_gene: TRBV20-1; d_gene: .; abundance: .; CDR3aa: CSAGDRMGGTGELFF; CDR3nt: TGCAGTGCTGGGGACCGCATGGGAGGCACCGGGGAGCTGTTTTTT
j_gene: TRBJ2-1; v_gene: TRBV5-1; d_gene: TRBD2; abundance: few; CDR3aa: CASSLRAGTSGHPQFF; CDR3nt: TGCGCCAGCAGCTTGAGGGCCGGGACTAGCGGACACCCCCAGTTCTTC
j_gene: TRBJ2-2; v_gene: TRBV10-3; d_gene: .; abundance: .; CDR3aa: CAITEGGTGELFF; CDR3nt: TGTGCCATCACCGAAGGGGGCACCGGGGAGCTGTTTTTT
j_gene: TRBJ2-1; v_gene: TRBV6-2/TRBV6-3; d_gene: TRBD2; abundance: .; CDR3aa: CASSARTSGTRYNEQFF; CDR3nt: TGTGCCAGCAGTGCACGGACTAGCGGGACACGCTACAATGAGCAGTTCTTC
j_gene: TRBJ2-1; v_gene: TRBV6-1; d_gene: .; abundance: .; CDR3aa: CASKGFNEQFF; CDR3nt: TGTGCCAGCAAGGGGTTCAATGAGCAGTTCTTC
j_gene: TRBJ1-5; v_gene: TRBV4-1; d_gene: TRBD1; abundance: few; CDR3aa: CASSQPTGAVQHF; CDR3nt: TGCGCCAGCAGCCAACCGACAGGGGCCGTACAGCATTTT
j_gene: TRBJ2-7; v_gene: TRBV18; d_gene: .; abundance: .; CDR3aa: CASSPRADGNEQYF; CDR3nt: TGTGCCAGCTCACCACGAGCTGACGGCAACGAGCAGTACTTC
j_gene: TRBJ2-5; v_gene: TRBV12-3/TRBV12-4; d_gene: TRBD2; abundance: many; CDR3aa: CASSTGTSGGETQYF; CDR3nt: TGTGCCAGCAGTACCGGGACTAGTGGAGGGGAGACCCAGTACTTC
j_gene: TRBJ1-3; v_gene: TRBV10-2; d_gene: .; abundance: .; CDR3aa: CATTPGGAGNTIYF; CDR3nt: TGCGCCACCACCCCCGGGGGGGCTGGAAACACCATATATTTT
j_gene: TRBJ2-7; v_gene: TRBV4-2; d_gene: .; abundance: few; CDR3aa: CASSQMSGVYEQYF; CDR3nt: TGTGCCAGCAGCCAGATGTCGGGGGTGTACGAGCAGTACTTC
j_gene: TRBJ1-1; v_gene: TRBV5-5; d_gene: .; abundance: .; CDR3aa: CASSLYLSSQGITEAFF; CDR3nt: TGTGCCAGCAGCTTGTATTTGTCTTCTCAGGGAATTACTGAAGCTTTCTTT
j_gene: TRBJ2-1; v_gene: TRBV4-1; d_gene: TRBD2; abundance: few; CDR3aa: CASSRPPGLALLREQFF; CDR3nt: TGCGCCAGCAGCCGCCCCCCGGGACTAGCTCTCCTCAGGGAGCAGTTCTTC
j_gene: TRBJ2-7; v_gene: TRBV7-6; d_gene: .; abundance: few; CDR3aa: CASSLVEGTSIEQYF; CDR3nt: TGTGCCAGCAGCCTCGTGGAGGGGACATCCATCGAGCAGTACTTC
j_gene: TRBJ2-7; v_gene: TRBV9; d_gene: TRBD2; abundance: .; CDR3aa: CASSVGTSGSSYEQYF; CDR3nt: TGTGCCAGCAGCGTGGGGACTAGCGGGAGCTCCTACGAGCAGTACTTC
j_gene: TRBJ2-3; v_gene: TRBV20-1; d_gene: .; abundance: few; CDR3aa: CSARDLRGSTDTQYF; CDR3nt: TGCAGTGCTAGAGATCTTCGGGGCAGCACAGATACGCAGTATTTT
j_gene: TRBJ2-3; v_gene: TRBV20-1; d_gene: TRBD2; abundance: few; CDR3aa: CSARGLAGQGTDTQYF; CDR3nt: TGCAGTGCCCGTGGACTAGCGGGACAGGGCACAGATACGCAGTATTTT
j_gene: TRBJ2-5; v_gene: TRBV20-1; d_gene: .; abundance: few; CDR3aa: CSAPHTGRETQYF; CDR3nt: TGCAGTGCACCTCATACAGGGAGAGAGACCCAGTACTTC
j_gene: TRBJ1-1; v_gene: TRBV20-1; d_gene: .; abundance: few; CDR3aa: CSAKWGGNTEAFF; CDR3nt: TGCAGTGCCAAATGGGGGGGGAACACTGAAGCTTTCTTT
j_gene: TRBJ2-1; v_gene: TRBV7-9; d_gene: .; abundance: .; CDR3aa: CASSLGDSGGNEQFF; CDR3nt: TGTGCCAGCAGCTTAGGGGACTCAGGGGGCAATGAGCAGTTCTTC
j_gene: TRBJ2-1; v_gene: TRBV12-3/TRBV12-4; d_gene: TRBD1; abundance: few; CDR3aa: CASSHRQGSYNEQFF; CDR3nt: TGTGCCAGCAGCCATCGACAGGGGTCCTACAATGAGCAGTTCTTC
j_gene: TRBJ2-3; v_gene: TRBV7-2; d_gene: TRBD1; abundance: few; CDR3aa: CASRQGARTDTQYF; CDR3nt: TGTGCCAGCAGACAGGGGGCTCGCACAGATACGCAGTATTTT
j_gene: TRBJ1-2; v_gene: TRBV4-3; d_gene: .; abundance: few; CDR3aa: CASSQDRRASNYGYTF; CDR3nt: TGCGCCAGCAGCCAAGATCGCAGGGCTTCGAACTATGGCTACACCTTC